This TCR beta chain comes out of a study of T cells in Graves' hyperthyroidism and ophthalmopathy. With regard to this clonotype: The antigen remains unidentified.

The CDR3 consists of 13 residues. Trimming pared 10 bases from V and 0 bases from J, leaving 10 bases between. Germline V gene lookup returns CDR1 WNHNN and CDR2 SYGVQD (reference sequence). Amplified TCR beta CDR3 regions came from RNA transcripts. The HTBI primer set served for first-round RT-PCR of the TCR CDR3. TCRdb used MiXCR to reprocess the multiplex PCR reads, holding one entry per CDR3 protein. The repertoire has around 350,000 distinct CDR3 sequences, over 12% of them found once; the top ten carry 15% to 20%. Enrolled ophthalmopathy patients presented with a Clinical Activity Score of at least 3, a NOSPECS grade of at least 4, and disease duration under 3 months. Each diagnosis drew on symptoms, thyroxine, TRAb, thyroid ultrasound and orbital computed tomography findings. PBMCs were collected from an approximately 9.2 ml volume of fresh peripheral blood. The study, taken as a whole, reports: From stable hyperthyroidism, ophthalmopathy was set apart by a 13 V-J model.

This chain connects TRBV10-1 to TRBJ2-1, with a tentative D call TRBD2 (6 bases). The receptor's source is a woman aged 60-75 years with Graves' ophthalmopathy. Sequencing used blood. The CDR3 DNA follows: TGCGCCACCTCGCGGGGCTCCTACAATGAGCAGTTCTTC. It translates to CATSRGSYNEQFF.